These 22 T cell receptor beta chains came from one sample sequenced in a study of a mutant IDH1 vaccine in newly diagnosed glioma. These receptors have no known antigen. The time point was: week 11, during vaccination. In the vaccine, a single dose held 300 ug of the mutant IDH1 20-mer peptide, along with topical imiquimod. The repertoire was sequenced with immunoSEQ multiplex PCR; TCRdb's copy has only in-frame clones and lacks some. The repertoire consists of 20,000 to 25,000 clones, with about three quarters occurring once and the leading ten covering approximately 11%. The material sequenced was peripheral blood mononuclear cells (PBMCs), taken from a glioma patient whose treatment included an IDH1 peptide vaccine. The receptors were gathered from a man between 18 and 35 years old with glioma. Some clones in this sample may be carry-over from other donors' samples.

The chain couples TRBV20-1 to TRBJ2-7; D call uncertain. The germline V and J ends were trimmed by 6 bases and 4 bases, with 10 bases remaining between them. CDR1 is DFQATT and CDR2 is SNEGSKA in the germline V gene (reference sequence). This CDR3 contains 11 residues. CDR3 nucleotide sequence: TGCAGTGCCTCGACTTCGTACGAGCAGTACTTC. Amino acid sequence: CSASTSYEQYF.

The rearrangement uses TRBV9 and TRBJ2-1; TRBD2 is a possible D gene (5 bases). V lost 0 bases to trimming and J lost 1 base, with 8 bases between them. Per the germline V gene, CDR1 is SGDLS and CDR2 is YYNGEE. There are 15 residues in the CDR3. Written as DNA, the CDR3 is TGTGCCAGCAGCGTAGGTACGGGATCCTACAATGAGCAGTTCTTC. As protein: CASSVGTGSYNEQFF.

V is TRBV6-5 and J is TRBJ1-1; D gene uncertain. The ends were cut back, 6 bases at V and 0 bases at J, with 14 bases in the middle. CDR3 length: 15 residues. The germline V gene encodes CDR1 MNHEY and CDR2 SVGAGI. CDR3 in DNA: TGTGCCAGCAGGTCCTCGGCAGGTATGAACACTGAAGCTTTCTTT. Its translation: CASRSSAGMNTEAFF.

The J gene is TRBJ1-4, the V gene TRBV18; D possibly corresponds to TRBD1 (6 bases). Germline V gene data show CDR1 as KGHSH and CDR2 as LQKENI. V shed 6 bases and J shed 4 bases, with 12 bases lying between them. The CDR3 length is 14 residues. For the CDR3, the DNA is TGTGCCAGCTCGACCCAGGGGTATAATGAAAAACTGTTTTTT. Translation: CASSTQGYNEKLFF.

J is TRBJ2-7 and V is TRBV6-1, with a weak D call TRBD1 (6 bases). There are 12 residues in the CDR3. The V gene lost 6 bases and the J gene lost 2 bases, with 8 bases spanning the gap. Germline V CDR1 and CDR2: MNHNS, SASEGT. CDR3 in amino acids: CASRQGPYEQYF. DNA of the CDR3: TGTGCCAGCAGACAGGGACCCTACGAGCAGTACTTC.

As DNA, the CDR3 is TGTGCCTGGGCTTCAGTGGGGGCTTACGAGCAGTACTTC. Translation gives CAWASVGAYEQYF. The chain carries TRBV30 and TRBJ2-7; D is perhaps TRBD1 (6 bases). Trimming stripped 5 bases from V and 4 bases from J, with 15 bases between. The CDR3 runs 13 residues. CDR1 and CDR2 (germline): GTSNPN, SVGIG (reference sequence).

V usage is TRBV2 and J usage is TRBJ2-7; no clear D gene. The ends were cut back, 3 bases at V and 6 bases at J, with 9 bases in the middle. The germline gives CDR1 SNHLY, CDR2 FYNNEI. CDR3 length: 12 residues. The CDR3 DNA reads as TGTGCCAGCAGTGACGCGGCCCGCGAGCAGTACTTC. Its protein product is CASSDAAREQYF.

This chain links TRBV9 with TRBJ2-1; D is undetermined. The CDR3 is 13 amino acids. V lost 3 bases, J lost 5 bases, and 9 bases lay in between. Looked up from germline, CDR1 is SGDLS and CDR2 is YYNGEE. The CDR3 DNA is TGTGCCAGCAGCGAAGGAACCGACAATGAGCAGTTCTTC. This sequence encodes CASSEGTDNEQFF. Full variable domain (outside the CDR3, taken from reference TRBV9 and TRBJ2-1): DSGVTQTPKHLITATGQRVTLRCSPRSGDLSVYWYQQSLDQGLQFLIQYYNGEERAKGNILERFSAQQFPDLHSELNLSSLELGDSALYFCASSEGTDNEQFFGPGTRLTVL.

V and J are TRBV27 and TRBJ2-7, with 8 positions matching TRBD1. CDR3 length equals 15 residues. After removal of 7 bases from V and 3 bases from J, the junction contained 11 bases not matched to a gene. Per the germline V gene, CDR1 is MNHEY and CDR2 is SMNVEV (reference sequence). CDR3 residues: CASTFPGQVIYEQYF. The CDR3 nucleotides read TGTGCCAGCACCTTTCCGGGACAGGTGATCTACGAGCAGTACTTC.

CDR3 nucleotides: TGCGCCAGCAGCCCCCGTATCCGACTAGCGGGAGCCACAGATACGCAGTATTTT. Its protein is CASSPRIRLAGATDTQYF. The V gene is TRBV4-1, the J gene TRBJ2-3; TRBD2 matches at 12 bases. Per the germline V gene, CDR1 is MGHRA and CDR2 is YSYEKL. The ends lost 4 bases at V and 2 bases at J; junction bases unmatched: 10. CDR3 length equals 18 residues.

The CDR3 here is CASRARGGEKLFF. The CDR3 nucleotides read TGTGCCAGCAGGGCGAGGGGCGGGGAAAAACTGTTTTTT. The gene calls are TRBV6-5 and TRBJ1-4, with a tentative D call TRBD1 (5 bases). The CDR3 sequence is 13 residues long. Trimming left V 6 bases short and J 8 bases short, with 13 bases between. Germline V lookup: CDR1 MNHEY, CDR2 SVGAGI.

This sequence joins TRBV7-8 and TRBJ1-1; 7 bases fit TRBD1. This CDR3 spans 15 amino acids. V lost 5 bases, J lost 1 base, and 7 bases stayed unmatched. Per germline, CDR1 SGHVS and CDR2 FQNEAQ. For the CDR3, the DNA is TGTGCCAGCAGCAACCGACAGGGTGGGAACACTGAAGCTTTCTTT. Translating gives CASSNRQGGNTEAFF.

The J gene is TRBJ2-2, the V gene TRBV2, with 11 positions matching TRBD2. The V gene's germline CDR1 is SNHLY and CDR2 FYNNEI. The CDR3 length is 15 residues. The J segment lost 4 bases and the V segment lost 6 bases, leaving 4 bases of the junction unmatched. CDR3 in amino acids: CASRETSGATGELFF. The CDR3 nucleotides read TGTGCCAGCAGGGAGACTAGCGGGGCCACCGGGGAGCTGTTTTTT.

The CDR3 nucleotides read TGCGCCAGCAGCCAAGGAGAGGGGCCCCTCTACGAGCAGTACTTC. Amino acid sequence: CASSQGEGPLYEQYF. The chain couples TRBV4-3 to TRBJ2-7; perhaps D is TRBD1 or TRBD2 (5 bases each). Germline CDR1 and CDR2: LGHNA and YSLEER. The CDR3 has 15 residues. V gave up 1 base and J gave up 3 bases, with 13 bases separating them.

This clone has more than one count but fewer than ten. V usage is TRBV30 and J usage is TRBJ1-1; 11 nucleotides agree with TRBD1. Germline V gives CDR1 GTSNPN, CDR2 SVGIG (reference sequence). V shed 7 bases and J 3 bases; nucleotides not matched to a gene: 4. This CDR3 is 13 amino acids long. CDR3 nucleotide sequence: TGTGCCTCCTGGACAGGGGGCCACACTGAAGCTTTCTTT. Protein sequence: CASWTGGHTEAFF.

The CDR3 bases are TGTGCCTGGAAGGGGGACAGCAATTACGAGCAGTACTTC. Encoded protein: CAWKGDSNYEQYF. This chain connects TRBV30 to TRBJ2-7; 7 positions match TRBD1. The CDR3 has 13 amino acids. Germline CDR1 is GTSNPN and CDR2 is SVGIG (reference sequence). V lost 4 bases to trimming and J lost 4 bases; unmatched junction nucleotides: 7.

The chain employs TRBV4-3 and TRBJ1-6, with 9 positions matching TRBD1. The V segment lost 4 bases and the J segment 9 bases; nucleotides outside the gene matches: 10. The CDR3 covers 16 residues. The germline V gene has CDR1 LGHNA and CDR2 YSLEER. The CDR3 reads CASSRNPGQGSSPLHF. In nucleotides, the CDR3 is TGCGCCAGCAGCCGTAATCCGGGACAGGGAAGTTCACCCCTCCACTTT.

This clone turned up a few times. The CDR3 protein is CASSTSPGRNTEAFF. The CDR3 nucleotides are TGTGCCAGCAGCACAAGTCCGGGTAGGAACACTGAAGCTTTCTTT. The genes are TRBV7-3 and TRBJ1-1; no definite D call. Germline assignment: CDR1 SGHTA and CDR2 FQGTGA. V lost 5 bases to trimming and J lost 1 base, with 14 bases between them. This CDR3 comprises 15 residues.

The chain has TRBV19 and TRBJ1-1, with 7 bases matching TRBD1. The V gene end was trimmed by 3 bases and the J gene end by 6 bases; junction bases not matched to a gene: 7. The CDR3 runs to 14 residues. From germline, CDR1 is LNHDA and CDR2 SQIVND (reference sequence). CDR3 coding DNA: TGTGCCAGTAGTATGGATACAGGGGACGCTGAAGCTTTCTTT. Translating gives CASSMDTGDAEAFF.

The chain carries TRBV5-1 and TRBJ2-1; 9 bases fit TRBD1. From germline, CDR1 is SGHRS and CDR2 YFSETQ. This CDR3 has 15 residues. V gave up 0 bases and J gave up 7 bases; unmatched junction bases: 5. The CDR3 loop is CASSLETGGKNEQFF. The CDR3 nucleotides read TGCGCCAGCAGCTTGGAGACAGGGGGTAAGAATGAGCAGTTCTTC.

This chain connects TRBV7-6 to TRBJ2-7; D is possibly TRBD1 or TRBD2 (7 bases each). The CDR3 has 16 amino acids. V was shortened by 5 bases and J by 3 bases, with 20 bases between the two germline ends. Germline CDR1 is SGHVS and CDR2 is FNYEAQ. CDR3 in DNA: TGTGCCAGCAGCGCAATATCAGGGGGAGGGGGCTACGAGCAGTACTTC. Amino acids: CASSAISGGGGYEQYF.

This clone came up a few times. The rearrangement uses TRBV27 and TRBJ2-7; D could derive from TRBD1 or TRBD2 (5 bases each). Germline assignment: CDR1 MNHEY and CDR2 SMNVEV (reference sequence). This CDR3 spans 12 amino acids. Deletions cut 3 bases from V and 4 bases from J, with 7 bases between. The CDR3 bases are TGTGCCAGCAGTTTTGGGGGATACGAGCAGTACTTC. Translation: CASSFGGYEQYF.